This T cell receptor beta chain originates from a study of shared clonotypes between healthy human individuals. Study-wide results and caveats: Generally, naive subsets came out with larger estimated richness than memory subsets.

Germline CDR1 is SGDLS and CDR2 is YYNGEE. V shed 3 bases and J shed 6 bases, with 19 bases lying between them. This CDR3 has 15 residues. Original processing notes: Owing to the provision of junction-only sequences devoid of quality scores by immunoSEQ, filtering differed. Generated by immunoSEQ multiplex PCR, the TCRdb table keeps only in-frame clones and is missing some. V and J calls and clone size follow that table, whereas D and trimming were derived from the DNA. The table lists over a million clones, 98% of them singletons. Concerning this clone: Its antigen is currently unknown.

Source material: naive CD4+ T cells sorted from blood. The subset is: CD45RA+ positively selected. V gene TRBV9 combines with J gene TRBJ2-7; D perhaps matches TRBD2 (7 bases). The clonotype comes from a man aged 25-45 years in good health. CDR3 coding DNA: TGTGCCAGCAGCGCAGCGGGAAAACAGGGAGGCGAGCAGTACTTC. Its translation: CASSAAGKQGGEQYF.